These 9 T cell receptor beta chains came from one sample sequenced in a study of shared clonotypes between healthy human individuals. The repertoire was sequenced with immunoSEQ multiplex PCR; TCRdb's copy has only in-frame clones and lacks some. The table includes some 1 million clones, roughly 80% detected once. The sample comprised memory CD4+ T cells sorted from blood. The subset denotes: CD45RA-negative fraction. Source of these receptors: a man aged 18 to 29 in good health.

V gene TRBV6-1 combines with J gene TRBJ2-3, with a weak D call TRBD1 (5 bases). Germline CDR1 is MNHNS and CDR2 is SASEGT. Trimming took off 4 bases at V and 0 bases at J, with 11 bases between the two ends. There are 15 residues in the CDR3. The CDR3 loop reads CASSGQGTSTDTQYF. The CDR3 bases are TGTGCCAGCAGTGGCCAGGGTACTAGCACAGATACGCAGTATTTT.

The V call is TRBV7-2, the J call TRBJ1-3; D gene uncertain. Trimming stripped 3 bases from V and 6 bases from J, with 6 bases between. Germline V gene sequence: CDR1 SGHTA, CDR2 FQGNSA. The CDR3 has 12 residues. The CDR3 is CASSFGKNTIYF. CDR3 sequence (DNA): TGTGCCAGCAGCTTCGGCAAAAACACCATATATTTT.

The rearrangement joins TRBV9 to TRBJ2-3; 8 nucleotides line up with TRBD2. Germline CDR1 reads SGDLS; CDR2 reads YYNGEE. The CDR3 is made up of 15 amino acids. V was clipped by 0 bases and J by 4 bases; unmatched bases: 4. CDR3 DNA: TGTGCCAGCAGCGTAGCGGGGGGGCATGCAGATACGCAGTATTTT. Residues: CASSVAGGHADTQYF.

The chain couples TRBV25-1 to TRBJ2-5, with TRBD2 as a possible D gene (5 bases). The germline V gene encodes CDR1 MGHDK and CDR2 SYGVNS. Deletions cut 2 bases from V and 0 bases from J, with 10 bases between. CDR3 length: 15 residues. CDR3 region: CASSEDGVNQETQYF. In nucleotides, the CDR3 is TGTGCCAGCAGTGAAGACGGGGTTAACCAAGAGACCCAGTACTTC.

This rearrangement joins TRBV6-1 to TRBJ2-7; a weak D match, TRBD1 (5 bases). There are 12 residues in the CDR3. V lost 8 bases and J lost 4, with 12 bases in between. In germline, CDR1 is MNHNS, CDR2 SASEGT. The CDR3 loop reads CASGLGVYEQYF. DNA for the CDR3: TGTGCCAGCGGCCTAGGGGTTTACGAGCAGTACTTC.

The V gene is TRBV13, the J gene TRBJ2-1; D is ambiguous. Trimming took 5 bases from V and 4 from J, leaving 18 bases between them. CDR1 PRHDT and CDR2 FYEKMQ come from the germline V gene (reference sequence). This CDR3 comprises 16 residues. CDR3 nucleotides: TGTGCCAGCAGCGGGAACTCCGGGCCCAATTACAATGAGCAGTTCTTC. Encoded protein: CASSGNSGPNYNEQFF.

As for this clone: Other DNA sequences of this sample code for an identical CDR3. The rearrangement uses TRBV5-4 and TRBJ2-5; D is unclear. The CDR3 is 13 amino acids. The V end was cut by 0 bases, the J end by 5 bases, with 8 bases between. Germline V gives CDR1 SGHNT, CDR2 YYREEE (reference sequence). CDR3 amino acids: CASSLARQETQYF. The CDR3 DNA reads TGTGCCAGCAGCTTGGCAAGGCAGGAGACCCAGTACTTC.

This rearrangement joins TRBV2 to TRBJ2-5; 9 nucleotides match TRBD1. V shed 7 bases, J shed 4 bases, and the junction held 10 bases outside the gene matches. The germline V gene encodes CDR1 SNHLY and CDR2 FYNNEI. CDR3 length: 15 amino acids. For the CDR3, the DNA is TGTGCCAGCAAGGGACGGGACAGGGAGATAGAGACCCAGTACTTC. Protein: CASKGRDREIETQYF. Looking up the rest from reference TRBV2 and TRBJ2-5 gives the full variable domain: EPEVTQTPSHQVTQMGQEVILRCVPISNHLYFYWYRQILGQKVEFLVSFYNNEISEKSEIFDDQFSVERPDGSNFTLKIRSTKLEDSAMYFCASKGRDREIETQYFGPGTRLLVL.

The genes are TRBV10-3 and TRBJ2-7; TRBD1 or TRBD2 may be the D gene (5 bases each). There are 14 residues in the CDR3. Per the germline V gene, CDR1 is ENHRY and CDR2 is SYGVKD. Deletions cut 4 bases from V and 3 bases from J, with 13 bases between. In DNA, the CDR3 is TGTGCCATCAGTGCCAGTGAGGGGATCTACGAGCAGTACTTC. Translated: CAISASEGIYEQYF.